What follows are 3 T cell receptor beta chains derived from one specimen sequenced in a study of T-cell memory formation after mild COVID-19. MiXCR, run by TCRdb on the 5' RACE reads, gives a single entry per CDR3 protein. The data show some 200,000 distinct CDR3 sequences, 7.5% to 10% seen once. Sequencing used PBMCs or a T cell subset sorted from them (not recorded which). These receptors all stem from a young man who had mild COVID-19 (a few samples of this study predate the infection). Cell type and time point are not known.

This clonotype was counted ten times or more. This chain uses TRBV7-9 with TRBJ2-5; D not certain. Trimming stripped 5 bases from V and 1 base from J, with 14 bases between. This CDR3 has 15 residues. Germline CDR1 and CDR2: SEHNR and FQNEAQ (reference sequence). Here the CDR3 reads CASSQFGWFQETQYF. CDR3 sequence (DNA): TGTGCCAGCAGCCAATTCGGGTGGTTCCAAGAGACCCAGTACTTC.

In this sample, this clonotype turned up many times. The genes are TRBV5-1 and TRBJ2-7; D possibly corresponds to TRBD1 (5 bases). Trimming left V 2 bases short and J 3 bases short, with 9 bases between. Looked up from germline, CDR1 is SGHRS and CDR2 is YFSETQ. The CDR3 consists of 13 residues. In DNA, the CDR3 is TGCGCCAGCAGCTTCGCAGGGATCTACGAGCAGTACTTC. Its protein product is CASSFAGIYEQYF.

The chain is built from TRBV5-4 and TRBJ1-1; D perhaps matches TRBD1 (5 bases). V lost 6 bases and J 8 bases, leaving 11 bases between the germline ends. The CDR3 is 11 amino acids. Per the germline V gene, CDR1 is SGHNT and CDR2 is YYREEE (reference sequence). The CDR3 loop is CASTTAGEAFF. The CDR3, as DNA: TGTGCCAGCACCACTGCAGGGGAAGCTTTCTTT. Based on the CDR3 plus reference TRBV5-4 and TRBJ1-1, the full variable domain is ETGVTQSPTHLIKTRGQQVTLRCSSQSGHNTVSWYQQALGQGPQFIFQYYREEENGRGNFPPRFSGLQFPNYSSELNVNALELDDSALYLCASTTAGEAFFGQGTRLTVV.